Presented here are 18 T cell receptor beta chains from one specimen sequenced in a study of cytomegalovirus exposure and HLA in healthy donors. The PCR made use of 60 Vbeta and 13 Jbeta primers. The assay was immunoSEQ multiplex PCR, and TCRdb's table has in-frame clones only and misses some. The sample has 120,000 to 150,000 clones, 82% seen once. Sequences were obtained from PBMCs. All receptors come from a male donor in good health and CMV-seronegative.

The rearrangement uses TRBV30 and TRBJ2-5, with no clear D. Germline values: CDR1 GTSNPN, CDR2 SVGIG (reference sequence). Trimming pared 0 bases from V and 5 bases from J, leaving 7 bases between. The CDR3 length is 12 residues. The CDR3 region has the DNA TGTGCCTGGAGTGTTGCAGTGGAGACCCAGTACTTC. It specifies CAWSVAVETQYF.

This rearrangement joins TRBV7-3 to TRBJ2-3, with 12 nucleotides matching TRBD2. The CDR3 covers 15 residues. V lost 5 bases and J lost 3; bases outside the gene matches: 3. Germline CDR1 SGHTA, CDR2 FQGTGA. Here the CDR3 DNA reads TGTGCCAGCAGCAACGGACTAGCGGGAACAGATACGCAGTATTTT. It encodes CASSNGLAGTDTQYF. Full variable domain (outside the CDR3, taken from reference TRBV7-3 and TRBJ2-3): GAGVSQTPSNKVTEKGKYVELRCDPISGHTALYWYRQSLGQGPEFLIYFQGTGAADDSGLPNDRFFAVRPEGSVSTLKIQRTERGDSAVYLCASSNGLAGTDTQYFGPGTRLTVL.

The V gene is TRBV29-1, the J gene TRBJ2-7; TRBD1 matches 11 bases. The CDR3 loop spans 15 amino acids. CDR1 SQVTM and CDR2 ANQGSEA come from the germline V gene. V was pared by 5 bases and J by 4 bases, with 10 bases of the junction left unmatched. The CDR3 loop is CSVRGGTGGLYEQYF. In nucleotides, the CDR3 is TGCAGCGTTCGAGGGGGGACAGGGGGTTTATACGAGCAGTACTTC.

The chain links TRBV5-1 to TRBJ2-1; 10 positions agree with TRBD2. This CDR3 is built from 17 residues. Germline CDR1 reads SGHRS; CDR2 reads YFSETQ. After removal of 2 bases from V and 2 bases from J, the junction contained 7 bases not matched to a gene. The CDR3: CASSFPDSGRAYNEQFF. CDR3 DNA: TGCGCCAGCAGCTTCCCTGACAGCGGGAGGGCCTACAATGAGCAGTTCTTC.

This chain links TRBV6-5 with TRBJ1-1; D ambiguous. The germline V gene encodes CDR1 MNHEY and CDR2 SVGAGI. The CDR3 has 13 residues. V was shortened by 6 bases and J by 5 bases, with 13 bases between the two germline ends. This chain's CDR3 is CASSPRGRTEAFF. The CDR3 DNA sequence: TGTGCCAGCAGCCCAAGAGGTAGAACTGAAGCTTTCTTT.

The chain combines TRBV29-1 with TRBJ2-5, with D possibly being TRBD1 (5 bases). V lost 5 bases and J 0 bases, leaving 7 bases between the germline ends. Looked up from germline, CDR1 is SQVTM and CDR2 is ANQGSEA. This CDR3 contains 12 residues. The CDR3 coding sequence is TGCAGCGTTTCAGGGAACCAAGAGACCCAGTACTTC. Its translation is CSVSGNQETQYF.

The chain has TRBV2 and TRBJ2-7; 8 bases match TRBD2. V was clipped by 6 bases and J by 5 bases; unmatched bases: 6. Germline V gene sequence: CDR1 SNHLY, CDR2 FYNNEI. The CDR3 consists of 13 residues. CDR3 region: CASRPAGANEQYF. The CDR3 region has the DNA TGTGCCAGCAGACCAGCGGGGGCGAACGAGCAGTACTTC. The variable domain in full, with the rest retrieved from reference TRBV2 and TRBJ2-7, is EPEVTQTPSHQVTQMGQEVILRCVPISNHLYFYWYRQILGQKVEFLVSFYNNEISEKSEIFDDQFSVERPDGSNFTLKIRSTKLEDSAMYFCASRPAGANEQYFGPGTRLTVT.

The table lists this clone with a few counts. V gene TRBV7-9 combines with J gene TRBJ1-1; the match to TRBD1 covers 8 bases. This CDR3 spans 14 amino acids. V lost 5 bases and J lost 4; bases outside the gene matches: 6. Germline V CDR1 and CDR2: SEHNR, FQNEAQ (reference sequence). The DNA of the CDR3 is TGTGCCAGCAGCCTACAGGGGGGGGGCACTGAAGCTTTCTTT. Translated: CASSLQGGGTEAFF.

The CDR3 DNA follows: TGTGCCAGCAGTTATACCTCAGCGGAGCAGTACTTC. The encoded protein is CASSYTSAEQYF. The V gene is TRBV6-6, the J gene TRBJ2-7, with D hard to call. V lost 3 bases and J lost 7, with 10 bases in between. The CDR3 spans 12 residues. Germline V gene sequence: CDR1 MNHNY, CDR2 SVGAGI (reference sequence).

V and J are TRBV11-2 and TRBJ2-7, with 7 bases aligning to TRBD1. This CDR3 is built from 13 residues. The germline gives CDR1 SGHAT, CDR2 FQNNGV. Germline trimming cut 4 bases from V and 0 bases from J; bases unmatched to any gene: 0. The CDR3 bases are TGTGCCAGCAGCTGGGACAGCTCCTACGAGCAGTACTTC. Residues: CASSWDSSYEQYF.

The chain joins TRBV30 to TRBJ1-5; TRBD1 is a possible D gene (6 bases). This CDR3 region has 13 residues. Per germline, CDR1 GTSNPN and CDR2 SVGIG (reference sequence). Trimming pared 3 bases from V and 6 bases from J, leaving 12 bases between. CDR3 region: CAWRRGTGQPQHF. The CDR3, as DNA: TGTGCCTGGAGAAGGGGGACCGGTCAGCCCCAGCATTTT.

This chain joins TRBV9 and TRBJ2-1, with D uncertain. V shed 0 bases and J shed 5 bases, with 18 bases lying between them. This CDR3 spans 17 amino acids. CDR1 and CDR2 (germline): SGDLS, YYNGEE. The CDR3 coding sequence is TGTGCCAGCAGCGTAGCTCCTCCTTCGGGTGTGGACAATGAGCAGTTCTTC. Its protein product is CASSVAPPSGVDNEQFF.

In this sample, this clone turned up once. The chain joins TRBV5-4 to TRBJ2-5; 7 nucleotides agree with TRBD2. From germline, CDR1 is SGHNT and CDR2 YYREEE (reference sequence). This CDR3 has 15 residues. V was clipped by 2 bases and J by 2 bases; unmatched bases: 6. CDR3 in DNA: TGTGCCAGCAGCTTTGCTAGCGGCCCTCAAGAGACCCAGTACTTC. Encoded protein: CASSFASGPQETQYF.

This chain connects TRBV11-1 to TRBJ2-3; no clear D. This CDR3 region has 11 residues. V was shortened by 6 bases and J by 4 bases, with 5 bases between the two germline ends. The germline V gene has CDR1 SGHAT and CDR2 FQDESV (reference sequence). CDR3 bases: TGTGCCAGCAGTCTCGCAGATACGCAGTATTTT. Amino acid sequence: CASSLADTQYF.

This clone was observed a few times. The chain links TRBV27 to TRBJ2-1; possibly TRBD1 for D (6 bases). The CDR3 has 14 residues. V was cut by 8 bases and J by 7 bases, with 18 bases left in between. Germline V gene lookup returns CDR1 MNHEY and CDR2 SMNVEV (reference sequence). The CDR3 sequence is CASLGGGGWNEQFF. The CDR3 DNA reads as TGTGCCAGCCTAGGTGGGGGCGGGTGGAATGAGCAGTTCTTC.

This sequence joins TRBV4-1 and TRBJ2-2, with a tentative D call TRBD2 (6 bases). The CDR3 runs to 14 residues. V was clipped by 5 bases and J by 4 bases, with 11 bases between them. Germline V CDR1 and CDR2: MGHRA, YSYEKL. The CDR3 sequence is CASSKKEGTGELFF. CDR3 in DNA: TGCGCCAGCAGCAAAAAGGAGGGCACCGGGGAGCTGTTTTTT.

This clone was picked up one time. V gene TRBV28 combines with J gene TRBJ1-5; D is undetermined. The V end lost 5 bases, the J end lost 4 bases, and 15 bases lay between the germline ends. This CDR3 region has 15 residues. Germline assignment: CDR1 MDHEN and CDR2 SYDVKM. The CDR3 here is CASSHPGSSNQPQHF. The CDR3 DNA reads as TGTGCCAGCAGTCACCCCGGGTCTTCAAATCAGCCCCAGCATTTT.

The chain recombines TRBV11-2 with TRBJ2-2; 7 bases match TRBD1. The CDR3 runs to 16 residues. J was trimmed by 5 bases and V by 2 bases; bases with no gene match: 8. Germline CDR1 reads SGHAT; CDR2 reads FQNNGV. This CDR3 reads CASSLFPTGRTGELFF. The CDR3, as DNA: TGTGCCAGCAGCTTATTCCCGACAGGGCGAACCGGGGAGCTGTTTTTT.